This note documents a single T cell receptor beta chain sequence. Its specific antigen is unknown. Base-call qualities are not available, and no considerably larger clone is one nucleotide away. Using the deep immunoSEQ assay, TCR CDR3 regions were amplified from genomic DNA by multiplex PCR. Extracted genomic DNA from each cell subset was spread evenly across all wells of several immunoSEQ 96-well plates, with each plate serving as a replicate. For sorted subsets, each replicate PCR was loaded with 200 ng genomic DNA, equivalent to some 31,000 T cell genomes. The purified libraries were quantified using a Qubit 3.0 fluorometer, sized with a Bioanalyzer 2100, and then quantified again using the KAPA Library Quantification kit. Every immunoSEQ 96-well plate was sequenced on a dedicated single-read 150-cycle Illumina NextSeq 550 flow cell. As for the authors' bioinformatics: The immunoSEQ output contained only junctional sequences without quality scores, so filtering could not match that applied to full-length reads. Sequences were annotated with PyIR, a Python wrapper for IgBLAST v1.9, using IMGT germline references to assign V/J genes and CDR3. Reads with weak V/J assignments (E-value above 1e-6), missing CDR3, stop codons, out-of-frame junctions, or ambiguous translated residues were removed. V3J clonotypes were defined by identical inferred V gene, J gene, and CDR3 amino acid sequence. Percentage overlap between repertoires was calculated by dividing the number of shared unique clonotypes by the size of the smaller repertoire. Three approaches were used to assess repertoire richness: RTK rarefaction, the Chao1 estimator, and Recon v2.1 estimates of unobserved clonotypes. OLGA was used to compute generation probabilities for all TCRbeta clonotypes that the gDNA method yielded from a handful of donors. The table was pulled from immuneACCESS by TCRdb, which kept in-frame rearrangements only. Such tables lose some clones; where checked, under half of the loss comes from unresolved V genes, and the rest has no known cause. V and J calls and clone size come straight from that table; D and trimming were deduced from the DNA. The sample yields some 2.4 million clones; over 85% were counted once. The top ten constitute 0.36% of the sample.

These data are taken from a study of shared clonotypes between healthy human individuals (dated by TCRdb to about 2020). Background on the whole study: A couple of women and a few men aged 18 to 49 years were included in the cohort. Different laboratories and diverse techniques were used to prepare libraries and sequence TCR repertoires, to increase sequencing depth and limit assay-specific biases. Leukapheresis yielded between about 0.9 and 10 billion PBMCs per donor. Per donor, three plates each were used for CD4 naive and CD4 memory, two for CD8 naive, and one for CD8 memory. The study deeply sequenced blood TCR repertoires of about 5 healthy adults to estimate repertoire size and the extent of clonotype sharing between individuals. What the study reported, not specific to this receptor: Pairwise subsampling indicated that sequencing depth was expected to affect the degree of clonotype sharing among donors. Compared with non-shared clonotypes, the clonotypes found in all four sorted-subset donors had higher generation probabilities. About 4.5% of naive CD4, 3.5% of naive CD8, around 2.3% of memory CD4, and more than 0.35% of memory CD8 clonotypes were shared across four donors. Incomplete sequencing was indicated by rarefaction of sorted-subset datasets, despite the large sequencing depth. Sampling was restricted to blood, and TCR repertoires in tissues likely differ from the TCR repertoires found in blood. The small number of donors limited the genetic and exposure-history diversity represented. Naive subsets generally had larger estimated clonotype richness than memory subsets did.

The donors were healthy, HIV-negative adults with no recently reported acute infections or vaccinations. All donors were Caucasian adults living in Nashville, Tennessee, USA. CD4+ T cells were enriched through magnetic negative selection, after which naive cells were positively selected on CD45RA and the remaining negative fraction served as the memory subset. After blood collection by leukapheresis, PBMCs were isolated using Ficoll-Histopaque density gradient centrifugation and then cryopreserved in the vapor phase of liquid nitrogen. Purity and quantity of every magnetically sorted T cell population were checked by analytical flow cytometry. Each sorted fraction had its genomic DNA isolated and then quantified by UV absorbance on a Nanodrop 2000c. Looking up the germline V gene yields CDR1 MDHEN and CDR2 SYDVKM. The CDR3 spans 16 residues, from the cysteine through the phenylalanine. The kept DNA is CDR3 alone, 48 bases in frame from the first base. Germline trimming amounts to 7 bases on V and 1 base on J, with 11 as the count of junction bases outside the gene matches.

In this chain, TRBV28 is recombined with TRBJ2-3; 7 junctional bases match TRBD2. The origin of this receptor is a young man in good health. Some clones in this sample may be carry-over from other donors' samples. Specimen: naive CD4+ T cells from PBMCs. The cell subset or site label for this specimen denotes: CD45RA+ positively selected. The nucleotide sequence is TGTGCCAGCAACCCCTGGGGGGGGAGCCGCACAGATACGCAGTATTTT. Its coded protein is CASNPWGGSRTDTQYF.